This is a list of T cell receptor beta chains from one sample in a study of cytomegalovirus exposure and HLA in healthy donors. The assay was immunoSEQ multiplex PCR, and TCRdb's table has in-frame clones only and misses some. The sample yields 250,000 or so clones, 80% to 95% seen once. Specimen: PBMCs. Receptor source: a girl under 10 years old in good health and CMV-seronegative. CDR3s include the opening cysteine and the closing phenylalanine or tryptophan. The D gene is left open where the match is weak. Clone size, where shown, is once, few, many, or a class for clones that have expanded.

clone_size,j_call,d_call,v_call,cdr3_nt,cdr3_aa
NA,TRBJ1-2,NA,TRBV28,TGTGCCAGCGCCCCAGGACAGAACTATGGCTACACCTTC,CASAPGQNYGYTF
NA,TRBJ1-5,NA,TRBV28,TGTGCCAGCAGTTTTAGTCAGCCCCAGCATTTT,CASSFSQPQHF
NA,TRBJ2-3,NA,TRBV5-6,TGTGCCAGCAGCTTCACACTGACGTCAGGGAGCACAGATACGCAGTATTTT,CASSFTLTSGSTDTQYF
NA,TRBJ1-2,NA,TRBV5-1,TGCGCCAGCAGCTTACAGGGAACCTATGGCTACACCTTC,CASSLQGTYGYTF
NA,TRBJ2-7,NA,TRBV2,TGTGCCAGCAGTACGGGGAGCTCCTACGAGCAGTACTTC,CASSTGSSYEQYF
NA,TRBJ2-7,NA,TRBV11-2,TGTGCCAGCAGCTTAGTCCTTTCGGGGGACGAGCAGTACTTC,CASSLVLSGDEQYF
NA,TRBJ1-6,TRBD1,TRBV9,TGTGCCAGCAGGACAGGGTTGGATTCACCCCTCCACTTT,CASRTGLDSPLHF
NA,TRBJ2-7,TRBD2,TRBV4-1,TGCGCCAGCAGCCAAGAAGGACTAGCGGGGGTCCGCGAGCAGTACTTC,CASSQEGLAGVREQYF
NA,TRBJ2-5,TRBD2,TRBV29-1,TGCAGCTTCACTAGCGGGGCGGGAGAGACCCAGTACTTC,CSFTSGAGETQYF
NA,TRBJ2-5,NA,TRBV6-5,TGTGCCACCTTGGAGGGCCGTCAGACCCAGTACTTC,CATLEGRQTQYF
NA,TRBJ2-1,TRBD1,TRBV5-3,TGTGCCAGAAGCTTGATGGGACAGGGGAGGAATGAGCAGTTCTTC,CARSLMGQGRNEQFF
NA,TRBJ1-2,TRBD1,TRBV7-9,TGTTCCAGCAGCCCTCGGGGGACAGGGAGAGCGGGTGGCTACACCTTC,CSSSPRGTGRAGGYTF
NA,TRBJ2-7,TRBD2,TRBV13,TGTGCCAGCAGCCAAGGAGCGGGGGGGCTTCTCTACGAGCAGTACTTC,CASSQGAGGLLYEQYF
NA,TRBJ2-7,NA,TRBV6-5,TGTGCCAGCAGTTACTCTTGGGGGCGGTACGAGCAGTACTTC,CASSYSWGRYEQYF
NA,TRBJ1-1,NA,TRBV5-1,TGCGCCAGCTCGGAGGGGCAGAACACTGAAGCTTTCTTT,CASSEGQNTEAFF
NA,TRBJ1-5,NA,TRBV2,TGTGCCAGCAGTGGAACAGGGCAAAATCAGCCCCAGCATTTT,CASSGTGQNQPQHF
NA,TRBJ2-7,NA,TRBV19,TGTGCCAGTAGTACCCCCTCAGGACTCGGAGGCGAGCAGTACTTC,CASSTPSGLGGEQYF
NA,TRBJ2-1,TRBD1,TRBV15,TGTGCCACCAGCAGCCCTACAGGGGGGTCCTACAATGAGCAGTTCTTC,CATSSPTGGSYNEQFF
NA,TRBJ1-2,NA,TRBV11-2,TGTGCCAGCAGCGACCCCGGGATTAGCTATGGCTACACCTTC,CASSDPGISYGYTF
NA,TRBJ2-5,NA,TRBV20-1,TGCAGTGCTACCCTCGGGGAGACCCAGTACTTC,CSATLGETQYF
NA,TRBJ2-7,NA,TRBV5-1,TGCGCCAGCAGCCAACCAGGGACTTCAAGGCACGAGCAGTACTTC,CASSQPGTSRHEQYF
NA,TRBJ2-1,NA,TRBV5-1,TGCGCCAGCAGCTTGGCAGGGTTAAATGAGCAGTTCTTC,CASSLAGLNEQFF
NA,TRBJ1-2,NA,TRBV27,TGTGCCAGCAGTTTAAAGACAGGAAAGGATGGCTACACCTTC,CASSLKTGKDGYTF
once,TRBJ2-7,NA,TRBV18,TGTGCCAGCTCACCCAGACTAGATTCTGTACTCAAGCAGTACTTC,CASSPRLDSVLKQYF
NA,TRBJ2-7,NA,TRBV18,TGTGCCAGCTCACCACGGGCGTACGAGCAGTACTTC,CASSPRAYEQYF
NA,TRBJ2-7,NA,TRBV2,TGTGCCAGAGCCCGGGCAGGGAAGCCCTACGAGCAGTACTTC,CARARAGKPYEQYF
NA,TRBJ2-1,TRBD2,TRBV4-2,TGTGCCAGCAGCCTCTCGACTAGCAGGGTTGGCGATGAGCAGTTCTTC,CASSLSTSRVGDEQFF
NA,TRBJ1-1,NA,TRBV18,TGTGCCAGCTCACCGACAAGGCAAATAGGCACTGAAGCTTTCTTT,CASSPTRQIGTEAFF
NA,TRBJ2-3,NA,TRBV10-3,TGTGCCATCAGTGACGGCACAGATACGCAGTATTTT,CAISDGTDTQYF
NA,TRBJ2-3,NA,TRBV6-4,TGTGCCAGCAGCGGGGGGCGCCTTCCCACAGATACGCAGTATTTT,CASSGGRLPTDTQYF
NA,TRBJ2-7,NA,TRBV27,TGTGCCAGCAGTCCCCGCCGACAAACCTACGAGCAGTACTTC,CASSPRRQTYEQYF
NA,TRBJ2-6,NA,TRBV11-1,TGTGCCAGCAGCCCCCGCTCTGGGGCCAACGTCCTGACTTTC,CASSPRSGANVLTF
NA,TRBJ1-4,NA,TRBV6-5,TGTGCCAGCAGCCTACTCGGGGGGGAAAAACTGTTTTTT,CASSLLGGEKLFF
NA,TRBJ2-5,TRBD2,TRBV7-9,TGTGCCAGCAGCTTACGGGAGGCCCAAGAGACCCAGTACTTC,CASSLREAQETQYF
NA,TRBJ1-2,TRBD1,TRBV30,TGTGCCTGGGGGACCGGGACAGGGGGCTATGGCTACACCTTC,CAWGTGTGGYGYTF
NA,TRBJ2-3,TRBD2,TRBV28,TGTGCCAGCAGCCTACCCGCGCTAGCGGGGTACACAGATACGCAGTATTTT,CASSLPALAGYTDTQYF
NA,TRBJ2-1,NA,TRBV15,TGTGCCACCAGCAGAAACCCTAGTTCCGAGCAGTTCTTC,CATSRNPSSEQFF
NA,TRBJ1-2,TRBD1,TRBV9,TGTGCCAGCAGCGAGGACAGGGGTGGCTATGGCTACACCTTC,CASSEDRGGYGYTF
NA,TRBJ2-3,TRBD2,TRBV19,TGTGCCAGTAGTAACGGCCTAAGAGGACTAGGCACAGATACGCAGTATTTT,CASSNGLRGLGTDTQYF
NA,TRBJ2-7,TRBD1,TRBV5-4,TGTGCCAGCAGCCCTAGACAGGGGCTCGGGGAGCAGTACTTC,CASSPRQGLGEQYF
once,TRBJ1-1,TRBD1,TRBV9,TGTGCCAGCAGCGATGGACAGGGGGGACCAGAAGCTTTCTTT,CASSDGQGGPEAFF
once,TRBJ2-1,TRBD2,TRBV7-8,TGTGCCAGCAGCCACGGGACTAGCGGGAACAATGAGCAGTTCTTC,CASSHGTSGNNEQFF
NA,TRBJ1-4,NA,TRBV7-9,TGTGCCAGCACCCCTGGGGGGGTTGCTAATGAAAAACTGTTTTTT,CASTPGGVANEKLFF
few,TRBJ1-4,NA,TRBV6-6,TGTGCCAGCAGTTTTTCCCCGGGACTAAATGAAAAACTGTTTTTT,CASSFSPGLNEKLFF
NA,TRBJ2-1,NA,TRBV19,TGTGCCACCCTAGGAGAGAATGAGCAGTTCTTC,CATLGENEQFF
NA,TRBJ1-3,TRBD1,TRBV4-1,TGCGCCAGCAGCCAGACCGGAAGACAGGGACTTGGAAACACCATATATTTT,CASSQTGRQGLGNTIYF
NA,TRBJ1-3,TRBD1,TRBV11-2,TGTGCCAGCAGCAGTACAGGGGCCTCTGGAAACACCATATATTTT,CASSSTGASGNTIYF
NA,TRBJ1-1,TRBD1,TRBV5-1,TGCGCCAGCAGCCTGGAAGGGGGCTCACGGAACACTGAAGCTTTCTTT,CASSLEGGSRNTEAFF
NA,TRBJ1-2,NA,TRBV9,TGTGCCAGCAGCTCGACGACCTCAGGGGCTCGGGGCTACACCTTC,CASSSTTSGARGYTF
NA,TRBJ1-1,TRBD1,TRBV4-1,TGCGCCAGCAGCCAGGCTCGGGACAGGGACCCTGAAGCTTTCTTT,CASSQARDRDPEAFF
NA,TRBJ1-2,TRBD1,TRBV6-6,TGTGCCAGCAGACCCCTAGGACAGGGGGTAAACTATGGCTACACCTTC,CASRPLGQGVNYGYTF